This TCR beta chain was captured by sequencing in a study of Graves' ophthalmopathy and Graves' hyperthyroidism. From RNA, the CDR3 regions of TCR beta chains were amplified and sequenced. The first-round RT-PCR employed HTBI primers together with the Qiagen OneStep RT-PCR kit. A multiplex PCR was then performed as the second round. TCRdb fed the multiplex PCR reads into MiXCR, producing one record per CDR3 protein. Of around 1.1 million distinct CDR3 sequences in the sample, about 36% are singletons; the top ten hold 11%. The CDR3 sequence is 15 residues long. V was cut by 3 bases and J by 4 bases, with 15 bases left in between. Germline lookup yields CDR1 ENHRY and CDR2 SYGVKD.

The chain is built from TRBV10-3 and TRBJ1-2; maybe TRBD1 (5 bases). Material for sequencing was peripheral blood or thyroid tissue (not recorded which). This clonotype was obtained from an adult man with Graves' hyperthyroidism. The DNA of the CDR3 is TGTGCCATCAGTGATCTAGCGGGGGGAGGCTATGGCTACACCTTC. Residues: CAISDLAGGGYGYTF.